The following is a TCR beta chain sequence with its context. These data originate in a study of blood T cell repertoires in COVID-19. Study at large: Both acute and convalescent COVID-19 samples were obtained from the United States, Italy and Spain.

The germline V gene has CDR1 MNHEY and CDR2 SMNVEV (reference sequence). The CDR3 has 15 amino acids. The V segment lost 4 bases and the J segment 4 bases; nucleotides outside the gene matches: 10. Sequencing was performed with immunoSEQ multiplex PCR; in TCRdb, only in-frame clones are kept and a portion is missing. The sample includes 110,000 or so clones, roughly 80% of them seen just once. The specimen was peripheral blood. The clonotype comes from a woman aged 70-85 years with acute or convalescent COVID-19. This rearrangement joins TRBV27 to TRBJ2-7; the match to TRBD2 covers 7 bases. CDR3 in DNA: TGTGCCAGCAGTTCCCCCCGGGGGGACTCGTACGAGCAGTACTTC. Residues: CASSSPRGDSYEQYF.